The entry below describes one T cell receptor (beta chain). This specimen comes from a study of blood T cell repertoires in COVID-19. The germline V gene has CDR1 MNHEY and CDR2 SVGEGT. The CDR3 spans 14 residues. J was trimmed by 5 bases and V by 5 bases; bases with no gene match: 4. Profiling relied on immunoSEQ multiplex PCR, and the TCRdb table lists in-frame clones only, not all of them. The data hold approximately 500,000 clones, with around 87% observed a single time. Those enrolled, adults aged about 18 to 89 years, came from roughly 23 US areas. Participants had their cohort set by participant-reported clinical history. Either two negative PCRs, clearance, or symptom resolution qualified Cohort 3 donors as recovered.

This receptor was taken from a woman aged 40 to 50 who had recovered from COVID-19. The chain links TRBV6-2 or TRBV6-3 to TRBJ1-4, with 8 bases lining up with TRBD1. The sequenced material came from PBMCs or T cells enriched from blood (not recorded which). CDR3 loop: CASSPWTGNEKLFF. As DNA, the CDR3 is TGTGCCAGCAGTCCGTGGACAGGGAATGAAAAACTGTTTTTT.